These 8 T cell receptor beta chains were all obtained from the same sample, sequenced in a study of human T cells and chemical hapten exposure. This sample's time point: patch test 1, 2 weeks after DPC sensitization. Treatment here: therapeutic diphenylcyclopropenone sensitization with weekly scalp DPC. TCRdb used MiXCR to reprocess the RACE reads, holding one entry per CDR3 protein. The sample includes about 57,000 distinct CDR3 sequences, about a tenth of them seen just once. The sample was whole blood, taken in connection with sensitization to the hapten diphenylcyclopropenone (DPC). The receptors derive from a woman between 40 and 50 years old with alopecia areata. Some clones in this sample may be carry-over from other donors' samples.

This clonotype was picked up many times. This chain uses TRBV29-1 with TRBJ1-2; D might be TRBD1 (5 bases). Germline values: CDR1 SQVTM, CDR2 ANQGSEA. The CDR3 is 13 residues long. V gave up 3 bases and J gave up 6 bases, with 14 bases separating them. As DNA, the CDR3 is TGCAGCGTTGATGTCGGCCAGGGCCATGGCTACACCTTC. This encodes CSVDVGQGHGYTF.

The rearrangement links TRBV6-2 or TRBV6-3 to TRBJ1-5; 7 nucleotides agree with TRBD1. V dropped 8 bases and J dropped 0; count of bases not matched to a gene: 4. CDR3 length equals 14 residues. Germline V gene lookup returns CDR1 MNHEY and CDR2 SVGEGT. In DNA form, the CDR3 reads TGTGCCAGCGGACAGGTCAATAGCAATCAGCCCCAGCATTTT. Translating it yields CASGQVNSNQPQHF.

The V gene is TRBV2, the J gene TRBJ2-2, with D perhaps matching TRBD1 or TRBD2 (5 bases each). The CDR3 runs 15 residues. V lost 2 bases, J lost 5 bases, and 12 bases lay in between. Germline V gene data show CDR1 as SNHLY and CDR2 as FYNNEI. The DNA of the CDR3 is TGTGCCAGCAGTGAATGGAGGACACTTACCGGGGAGCTGTTTTTT. As protein: CASSEWRTLTGELFF.

This clonotype has just a few counts. The chain carries TRBV20-1 and TRBJ2-4, with D unclear. V lost 1 base to trimming and J lost 13 bases, with 11 bases between them. The CDR3 contains 11 residues. Germline assignment: CDR1 DFQATT and CDR2 SNEGSKA (reference sequence). CDR3 coding DNA: TGCAGTGCTAGAGTTGACGGCGACCAGTACTTC. Encoded protein: CSARVDGDQYF.

This clonotype was observed a handful of times. This rearrangement joins TRBV7-6 to TRBJ2-7, with 9 nucleotides matching TRBD1. The CDR3 spans 14 residues. V lost 5 bases to trimming and J lost 4 bases; unmatched junction nucleotides: 6. In germline, CDR1 is SGHVS, CDR2 FNYEAQ. The CDR3 region is CASSGTGPAYEQYF. Here the CDR3 DNA reads TGTGCCAGCAGCGGGACAGGGCCTGCATACGAGCAGTACTTC.

This clonotype appeared many times. This chain uses TRBV27 with TRBJ2-2, with D maybe TRBD1 (5 bases). V lost 7 bases and J lost 1, with 10 bases in between. The germline V gene encodes CDR1 MNHEY and CDR2 SMNVEV (reference sequence). The CDR3 contains 14 residues. The CDR3 bases are TGTGCCAGCACCAAGACAGAGAACACCGGGGAGCTGTTTTTT. This encodes CASTKTENTGELFF.

This clonotype was counted a few times. CDR3 DNA sequence: TGTGCCAGCAGCCGACGGACAGGAGGTACCGGGGAGCTGTTTTTT. Protein sequence: CASSRRTGGTGELFF. This chain joins TRBV7-2 and TRBJ2-2; 7 bases match TRBD1. The CDR3 runs to 15 residues. V lost 5 bases to trimming and J lost 5 bases; unmatched junction nucleotides: 8. The germline CDR1 and CDR2 sequences are SGHTA and FQGNSA. The full variable domain, in which reference TRBV7-2 and TRBJ2-2 provide the parts outside the CDR3, is GAGVSQSPSNKVTEKGKDVELRCDPISGHTALYWYRQSLGQGLEFLIYFQGNSAPDKSGLPSDRFSAERTGGSVSTLTIQRTQQEDSAVYLCASSRRTGGTGELFFGEGSRLTVL.

This clonotype was counted at least ten times. An end of the junction does not agree with germline; a read error may underlie this. The genes are TRBV10-2 and TRBJ2-7; 7 nucleotides line up with TRBD1. Germline CDR1 and CDR2: WSHSY and SAAADI. This CDR3 comprises 15 residues. The chain's CDR3 is CASSDVGQSSYEQYF. CDR3 sequence (DNA): TGCGCCAGTAGTGATGTGGGACAGAGCTCCTACGAGCAGTACTTC.